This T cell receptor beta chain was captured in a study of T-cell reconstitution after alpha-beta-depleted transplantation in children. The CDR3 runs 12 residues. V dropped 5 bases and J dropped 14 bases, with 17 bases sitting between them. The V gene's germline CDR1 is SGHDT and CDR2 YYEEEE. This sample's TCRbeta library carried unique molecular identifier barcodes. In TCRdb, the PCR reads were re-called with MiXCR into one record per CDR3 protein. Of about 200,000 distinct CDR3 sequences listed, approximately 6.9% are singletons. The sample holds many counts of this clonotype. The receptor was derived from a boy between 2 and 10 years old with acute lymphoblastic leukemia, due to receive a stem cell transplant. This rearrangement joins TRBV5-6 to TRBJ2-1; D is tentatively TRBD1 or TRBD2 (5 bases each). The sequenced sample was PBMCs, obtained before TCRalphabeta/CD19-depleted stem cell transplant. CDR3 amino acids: CASSSEGTEEFF. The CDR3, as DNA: TGTGCCAGCAGTTCTGAAGGGACGGAAGAGTTCTTC.